This entry describes one T cell receptor (beta chain). Original handling: Nucleated cell number was recorded as an estimate derived from reference gene primer amplification. TCRdb keeps only in-frame clones here, not all; method: immunoSEQ multiplex PCR. V and J calls plus clone size are reproduced from that table; the DNA served to infer D and trimming. The sample yields roughly 250,000 clones, roughly 87% seen once. The sample originates from a study of blood T cell repertoires in COVID-19. About the study: Sources were T cells, B-cell-depleted T cells, or PBMCs; the material itself was cDNA or gDNA.

The V and J ends lost 5 bases and 7 bases respectively, with 23 bases between them. The germline V gene has CDR1 SGHVS and CDR2 FQNEAQ. This CDR3 contains 16 residues. Self-reported history from a screening survey and questionnaire set each donor's cohort. This TCR was sampled from a woman aged 25-40 years with acute COVID-19. The sequenced sample consisted of PBMCs or T cells enriched from blood (not recorded which). The J gene is TRBJ1-2, the V gene TRBV7-8, with D hard to call. The CDR3 bases are TGTGCCAGCAGCCCCGAGGGAGCGAATTACGATATTGGCTACACCTTC. It translates to CASSPEGANYDIGYTF.